This T cell receptor (beta chain) came from a study of blood T cell repertoires in COVID-19. Whole-study context: Donors in the United States, Italy and Spain gave samples during acute or convalescent COVID-19. T cells, B-cell-depleted T cells, or PBMCs supplied cDNA or gDNA.

CDR1 is MDHEN, CDR2 SYDVKM, per germline. CDR3 length: 15 amino acids. Trimming left V 5 bases short and J 6 bases short, with 19 bases between. Original handling: Reference gene primer amplification gave nucleated cell count estimates. Sequencing used immunoSEQ multiplex PCR; TCRdb keeps in-frame clones, though not all of them. The V and J calls and the clone size are those of that table, but D and trimming were determined from the DNA. The data contain around 220,000 clones, over 75% of them singletons. The sequencing sample was made of peripheral blood. The chain has TRBV28 and TRBJ1-2, with D maybe TRBD1 (5 bases). The sequence was collected from a man in his forties with active or convalescent COVID-19. CDR3 sequence: CASSPPTGDFNGYTF. The CDR3, as DNA: TGTGCCAGCAGTCCGCCGACCGGGGACTTCAATGGCTACACCTTC.